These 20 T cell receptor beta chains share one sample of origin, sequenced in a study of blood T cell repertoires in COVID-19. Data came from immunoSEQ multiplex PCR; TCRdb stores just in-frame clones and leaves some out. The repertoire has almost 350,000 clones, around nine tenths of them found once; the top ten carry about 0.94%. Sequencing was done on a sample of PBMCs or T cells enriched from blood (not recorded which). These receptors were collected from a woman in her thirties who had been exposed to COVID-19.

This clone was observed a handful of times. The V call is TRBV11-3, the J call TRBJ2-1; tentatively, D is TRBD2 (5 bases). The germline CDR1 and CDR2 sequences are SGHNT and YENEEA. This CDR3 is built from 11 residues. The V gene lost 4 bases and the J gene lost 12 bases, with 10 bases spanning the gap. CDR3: CASSSRTLQFF. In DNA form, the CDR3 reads TGTGCCAGCAGCTCGCGGACTCTGCAGTTCTTC.

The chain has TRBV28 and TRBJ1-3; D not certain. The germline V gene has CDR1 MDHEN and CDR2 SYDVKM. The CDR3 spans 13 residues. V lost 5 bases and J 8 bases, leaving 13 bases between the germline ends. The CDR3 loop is CASSPLWGDTIYF. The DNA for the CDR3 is TGTGCCAGCAGTCCCCTATGGGGAGACACCATATATTTT.

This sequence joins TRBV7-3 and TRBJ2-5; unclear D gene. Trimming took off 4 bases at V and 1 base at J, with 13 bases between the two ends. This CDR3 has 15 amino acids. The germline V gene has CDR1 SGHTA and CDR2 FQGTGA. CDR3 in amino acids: CASSSDPGSQETQYF. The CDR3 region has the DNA TGTGCCAGCAGCTCCGACCCCGGGTCCCAAGAGACCCAGTACTTC.

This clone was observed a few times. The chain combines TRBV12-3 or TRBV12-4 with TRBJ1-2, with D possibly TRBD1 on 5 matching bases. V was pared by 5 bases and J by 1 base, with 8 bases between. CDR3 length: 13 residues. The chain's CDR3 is CASSLRDNYGYTF. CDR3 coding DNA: TGTGCCAGCAGTCTCAGGGATAACTATGGCTACACCTTC.

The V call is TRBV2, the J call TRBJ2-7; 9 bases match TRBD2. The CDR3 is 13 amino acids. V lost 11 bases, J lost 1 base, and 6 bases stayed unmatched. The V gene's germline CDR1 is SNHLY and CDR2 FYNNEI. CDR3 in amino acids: CAGKREASYEQYF. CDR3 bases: TGTGCCGGGAAGCGGGAGGCTTCCTACGAGCAGTACTTC.

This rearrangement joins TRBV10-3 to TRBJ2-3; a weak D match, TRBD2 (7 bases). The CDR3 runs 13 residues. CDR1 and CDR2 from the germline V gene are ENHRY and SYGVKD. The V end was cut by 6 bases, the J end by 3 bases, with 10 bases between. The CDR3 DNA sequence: TGTGCCATCAGCGGGGGGCCGACAGATACGCAGTATTTT. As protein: CAISGGPTDTQYF.

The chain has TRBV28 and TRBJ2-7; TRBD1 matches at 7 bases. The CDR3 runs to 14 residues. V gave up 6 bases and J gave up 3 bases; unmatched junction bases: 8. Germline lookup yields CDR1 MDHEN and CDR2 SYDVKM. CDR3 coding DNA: TGTGCCAGCAGAGGCCCGGGACAGTTCTACGAGCAGTACTTC. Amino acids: CASRGPGQFYEQYF.

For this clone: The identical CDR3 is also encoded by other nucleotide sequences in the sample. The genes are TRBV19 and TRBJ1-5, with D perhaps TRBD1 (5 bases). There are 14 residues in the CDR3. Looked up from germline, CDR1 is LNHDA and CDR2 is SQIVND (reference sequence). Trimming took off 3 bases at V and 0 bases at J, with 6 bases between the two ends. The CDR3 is CASSIRDSNQPQHF. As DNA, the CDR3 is TGTGCCAGTAGTATCAGGGATAGCAATCAGCCCCAGCATTTT.

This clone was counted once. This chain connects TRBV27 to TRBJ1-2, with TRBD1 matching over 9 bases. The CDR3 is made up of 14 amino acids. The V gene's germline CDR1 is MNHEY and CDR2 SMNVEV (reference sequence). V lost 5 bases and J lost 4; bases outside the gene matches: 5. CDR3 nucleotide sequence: TGTGCCAGCAGTCCGGGACAGGGAAGCTATGGCTACACCTTC. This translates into CASSPGQGSYGYTF.

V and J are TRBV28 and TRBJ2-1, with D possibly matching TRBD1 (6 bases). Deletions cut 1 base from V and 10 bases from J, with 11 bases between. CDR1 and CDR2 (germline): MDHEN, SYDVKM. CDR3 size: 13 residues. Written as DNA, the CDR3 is TGTGCCAGCAGTTTATCGCCGGGGACAGAGCAGTTCTTC. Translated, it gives CASSLSPGTEQFF.

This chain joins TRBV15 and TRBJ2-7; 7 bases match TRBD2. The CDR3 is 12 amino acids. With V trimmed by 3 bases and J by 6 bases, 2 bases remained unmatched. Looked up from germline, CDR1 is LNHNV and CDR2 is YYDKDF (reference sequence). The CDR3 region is CATSSWGGEQYF. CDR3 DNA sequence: TGTGCCACCAGCAGTTGGGGGGGCGAGCAGTACTTC.

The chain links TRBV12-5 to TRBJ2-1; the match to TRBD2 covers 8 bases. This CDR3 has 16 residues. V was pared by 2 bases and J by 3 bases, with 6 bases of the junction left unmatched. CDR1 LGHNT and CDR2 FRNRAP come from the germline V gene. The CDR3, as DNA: TGTGCTAGTGGTTTGCGGGAGGGCAATATCTACAATGAGCAGTTCTTC. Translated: CASGLREGNIYNEQFF.

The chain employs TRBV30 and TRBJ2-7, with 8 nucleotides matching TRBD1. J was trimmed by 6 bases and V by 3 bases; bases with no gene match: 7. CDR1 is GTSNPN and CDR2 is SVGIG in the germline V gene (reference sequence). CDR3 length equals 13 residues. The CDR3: CAWSLGQGGEQYF. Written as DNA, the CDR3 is TGTGCCTGGAGCCTTGGACAGGGTGGCGAGCAGTACTTC.

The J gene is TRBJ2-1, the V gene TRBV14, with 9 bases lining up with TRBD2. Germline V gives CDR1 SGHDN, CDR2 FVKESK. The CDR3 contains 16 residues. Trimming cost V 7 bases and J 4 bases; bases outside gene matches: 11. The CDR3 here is CASTGFAGGSYNEQFF. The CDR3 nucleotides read TGTGCCAGCACCGGGTTCGCGGGAGGGTCATACAATGAGCAGTTCTTC.

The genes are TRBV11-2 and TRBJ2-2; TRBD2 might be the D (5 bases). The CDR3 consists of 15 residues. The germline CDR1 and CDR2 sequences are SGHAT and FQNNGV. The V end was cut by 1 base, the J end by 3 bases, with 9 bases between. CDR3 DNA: TGTGCCAGCAGCTTAGTGAGGGCCGACACCGGGGAGCTGTTTTTT. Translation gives CASSLVRADTGELFF.

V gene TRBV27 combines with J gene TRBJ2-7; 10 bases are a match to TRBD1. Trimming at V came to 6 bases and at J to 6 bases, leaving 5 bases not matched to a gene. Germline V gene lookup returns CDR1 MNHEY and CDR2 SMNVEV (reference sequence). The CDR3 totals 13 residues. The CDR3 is CASRWTGGVEQYF. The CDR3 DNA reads TGTGCCAGCAGATGGACAGGGGGTGTCGAGCAGTACTTC.

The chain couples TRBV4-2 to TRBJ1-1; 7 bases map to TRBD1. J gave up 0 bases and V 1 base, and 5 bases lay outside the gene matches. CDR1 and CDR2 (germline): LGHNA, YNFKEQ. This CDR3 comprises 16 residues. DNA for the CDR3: TGTGCCAGCAGCCAAGTAGGGGGCAGGTTGAACACTGAAGCTTTCTTT. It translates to CASSQVGGRLNTEAFF.

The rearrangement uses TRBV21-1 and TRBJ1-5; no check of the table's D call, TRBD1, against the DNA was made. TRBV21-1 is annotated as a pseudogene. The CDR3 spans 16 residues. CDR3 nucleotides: TGTGCCAGCAGCAAAGCCCCAGGCAGGATCAATCAGCCCCAGCATTTT. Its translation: CASSKAPGRINQPQHF.

CDR3 in amino acids: CASSQDHFGWDRGLQNTEAFF. Here the CDR3 DNA reads TGCGCCAGCAGCCAAGATCATTTTGGTTGGGACAGGGGGCTCCAGAACACTGAAGCTTTCTTT. The chain carries TRBV4-1 and TRBJ1-1, with 12 bases lining up with TRBD1. The V segment lost 0 bases and the J segment 1 base; nucleotides outside the gene matches: 15. CDR3 length equals 21 residues. Germline CDR1 reads MGHRA; CDR2 reads YSYEKL.

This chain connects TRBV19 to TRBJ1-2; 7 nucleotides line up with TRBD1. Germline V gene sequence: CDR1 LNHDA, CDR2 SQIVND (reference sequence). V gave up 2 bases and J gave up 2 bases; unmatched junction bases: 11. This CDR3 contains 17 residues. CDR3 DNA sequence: TGTGCCAGTAGTATACCCCCCGCGACAGGGATCAACTATGGCTACACCTTC. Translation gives CASSIPPATGINYGYTF.